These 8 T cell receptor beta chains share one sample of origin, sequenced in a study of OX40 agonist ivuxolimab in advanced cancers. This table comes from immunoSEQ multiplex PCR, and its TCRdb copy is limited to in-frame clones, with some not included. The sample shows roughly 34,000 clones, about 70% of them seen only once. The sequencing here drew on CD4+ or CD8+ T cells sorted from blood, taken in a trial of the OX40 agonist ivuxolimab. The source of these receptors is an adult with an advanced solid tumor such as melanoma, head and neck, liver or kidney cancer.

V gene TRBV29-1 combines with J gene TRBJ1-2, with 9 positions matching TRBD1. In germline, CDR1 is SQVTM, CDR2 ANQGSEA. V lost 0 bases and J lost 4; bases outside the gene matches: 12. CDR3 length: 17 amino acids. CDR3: CSVEDFLPRQGVYGYTF. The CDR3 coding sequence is TGCAGCGTTGAAGATTTTCTACCTCGACAGGGGGTCTATGGCTACACCTTC.

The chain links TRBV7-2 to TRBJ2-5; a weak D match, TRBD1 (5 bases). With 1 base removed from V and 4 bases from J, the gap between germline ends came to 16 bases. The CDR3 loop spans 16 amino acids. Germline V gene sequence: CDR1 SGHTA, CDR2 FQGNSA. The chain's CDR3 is CASSLVARSTGETQYF. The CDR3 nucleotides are TGTGCCAGCAGCTTAGTGGCTAGGAGTACAGGAGAGACCCAGTACTTC.

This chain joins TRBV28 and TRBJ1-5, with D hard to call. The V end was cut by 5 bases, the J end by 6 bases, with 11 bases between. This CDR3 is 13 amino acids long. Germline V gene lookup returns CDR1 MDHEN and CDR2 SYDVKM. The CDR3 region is CASSGVGSQPQHF. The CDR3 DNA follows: TGTGCCAGCAGTGGGGTCGGAAGTCAGCCCCAGCATTTT.

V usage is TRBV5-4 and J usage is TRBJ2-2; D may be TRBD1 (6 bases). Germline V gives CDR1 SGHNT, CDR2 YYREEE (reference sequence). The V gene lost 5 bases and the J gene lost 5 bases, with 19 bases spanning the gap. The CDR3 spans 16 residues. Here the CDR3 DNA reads TGTGCCAGCAGATCTCGGGACACTCGATCGACCGGGGAGCTGTTTTTT. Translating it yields CASRSRDTRSTGELFF.

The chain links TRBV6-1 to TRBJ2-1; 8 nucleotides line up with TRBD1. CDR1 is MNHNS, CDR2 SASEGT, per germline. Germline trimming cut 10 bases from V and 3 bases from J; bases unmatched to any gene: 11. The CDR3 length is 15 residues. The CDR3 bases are TGTGCCACCTCAGGGGGCCGGGTTGGCTACAATGAGCAGTTCTTC. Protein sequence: CATSGGRVGYNEQFF.

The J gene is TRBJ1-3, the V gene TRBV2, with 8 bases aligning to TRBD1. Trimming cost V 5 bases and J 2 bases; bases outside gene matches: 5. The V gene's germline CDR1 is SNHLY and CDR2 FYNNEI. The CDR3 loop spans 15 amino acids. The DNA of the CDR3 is TGTGCCAGCAGTTCTCAGGACAGGGCTGGAAACACCATATATTTT. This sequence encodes CASSSQDRAGNTIYF.

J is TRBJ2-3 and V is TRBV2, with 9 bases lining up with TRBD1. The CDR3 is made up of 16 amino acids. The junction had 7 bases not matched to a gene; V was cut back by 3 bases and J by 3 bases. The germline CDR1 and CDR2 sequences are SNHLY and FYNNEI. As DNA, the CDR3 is TGTGCCAGCAGTGAGGCCGGGACAGGGAGTACAGATACGCAGTATTTT. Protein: CASSEAGTGSTDTQYF. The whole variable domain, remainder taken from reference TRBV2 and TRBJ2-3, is EPEVTQTPSHQVTQMGQEVILRCVPISNHLYFYWYRQILGQKVEFLVSFYNNEISEKSEIFDDQFSVERPDGSNFTLKIRSTKLEDSAMYFCASSEAGTGSTDTQYFGPGTRLTVL.

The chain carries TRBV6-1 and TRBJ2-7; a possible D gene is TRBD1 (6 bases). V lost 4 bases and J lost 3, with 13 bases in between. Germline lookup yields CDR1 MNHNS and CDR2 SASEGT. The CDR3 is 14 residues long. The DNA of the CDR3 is TGTGCCAGCAGTGCAACACTACAGGGCTACGAGCAGTACGTC. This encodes CASSATLQGYEQYV.